This T cell receptor (beta chain) stems from a study of PD-L1 blockade in urothelial cancer. Overall study: Atezolizumab was started by patients in 2014 at 1,200 mg intravenously every 3 weeks.

The assay was immunoSEQ multiplex PCR, and TCRdb's table has in-frame clones only and misses some. The table includes some 71,000 clones, 75% to 90% detected once. Germline V gene data show CDR1 as LNHDA and CDR2 as SQIVND (reference sequence). This CDR3 region has 15 residues. The junction had 5 bases not matched to a gene; V was cut back by 5 bases and J by 1 base. Time point specified: pretreatment peripheral blood. The chain joins TRBV19 to TRBJ2-1; 7 bases line up with TRBD1. The receptor was derived from a man between 60 and 75 years old with urothelial cancer. The sample consisted of PBMCs, taken around atezolizumab (anti-PD-L1) treatment. In DNA form, the CDR3 reads TGTGCCAGTAGTTTCGACAGGGATTCCTACAATGAGCAGTTCTTC. Encoded protein: CASSFDRDSYNEQFF.